This is a list of T cell receptor beta chains from one sample in a study of regulatory T cells in long-lasting Graves disease. TCRdb ran MiXCR on the multiplex PCR reads and lists one entry per CDR3 protein. The sample shows 600,000 to 800,000 distinct CDR3 sequences, around 30% of them seen only once. The sample consisted of peripheral blood mononuclear cells (PBMCs), taken when the disease was refractory, from a patient treated with antithyroid drugs. Receptor source: a female donor with Graves disease. Each CDR3 is given with its conserved first and last residue. The D gene is left open where the match is weak. Only part of the rows carry a size: once, few, many, or a class if the clone is expanded.

CDR3nt,CDR3aa,d_gene,abundance,len,j_gene,v_gene
TGTGCCAGCAGTTACCAGGACAGGGGGTACGGCTACACCTTC,CASSYQDRGYGYTF,TRBD1,many,14,TRBJ1-2,TRBV6-5
TGTGCCAGCAGCCCCGGGACAGATCGGAATTCACCCCTCCACTTT,CASSPGTDRNSPLHF,TRBD1,many,15,TRBJ1-6,TRBV11-1
TGTGCCAGCAGTTACGCCCGCCCCACCTTGGCCGAGCAGTACTTC,CASSYARPTLAEQYF,NA,few,15,TRBJ2-7,TRBV6-5
TGTGCCAGCAGTTACGCCGGACAGGGACATTCAGCTGGAAACACCATATATTTT,CASSYAGQGHSAGNTIYF,TRBD1,NA,18,TRBJ1-3,TRBV6-9
TGTGCCTGGAGTGGAACTACTTTTTTCGGGGGCTACACCTTC,CAWSGTTFFGGYTF,NA,NA,14,TRBJ1-2,TRBV30
TGTGCCAGCAGCTCCCGTACGGACAGGGGGCGTTTAGCGGAAAAACTGTTTTTT,CASSSRTDRGRLAEKLFF,TRBD1,NA,18,TRBJ1-4,TRBV3-1
TGTGCCAGCAGACTTACAGGGGGCAATGAAAAACTGTTTTTT,CASRLTGGNEKLFF,TRBD1,NA,14,TRBJ1-4,TRBV27
TGTGCCAGCAGTTCGATACTGTCGGGGGAGCAGTACTTC,CASSSILSGEQYF,NA,NA,13,TRBJ2-7,TRBV28
TGTGCCAGCAGTTACCCCACCGGACAGTACGAGCAGTACTTC,CASSYPTGQYEQYF,NA,many,14,TRBJ2-7,TRBV6-9
TGTGCCAGCAGCGGACCTATAGGGGGGAGCTCCTACGAGCAGTACTTC,CASSGPIGGSSYEQYF,NA,NA,16,TRBJ2-7,TRBV7-9
TGTGCCTGGGGATACGGGACTAGCGGGAGAAATGAGCAGTTCTTC,CAWGYGTSGRNEQFF,TRBD2,few,15,TRBJ2-1,TRBV30
TGTGCCAGCAGCTTAGCGAAGAATTCACCCCTCCACTTT,CASSLAKNSPLHF,NA,few,13,TRBJ1-6,TRBV7-2
TGTGCCAGCAGTCGTACTAGGGGGGAGACCCAGTACTTC,CASSRTRGETQYF,NA,NA,13,TRBJ2-5,TRBV2
TGTGCCAGCAGGGCAGGGTTGGAGACCCAGTACTTC,CASRAGLETQYF,NA,NA,12,TRBJ2-5,TRBV6-1